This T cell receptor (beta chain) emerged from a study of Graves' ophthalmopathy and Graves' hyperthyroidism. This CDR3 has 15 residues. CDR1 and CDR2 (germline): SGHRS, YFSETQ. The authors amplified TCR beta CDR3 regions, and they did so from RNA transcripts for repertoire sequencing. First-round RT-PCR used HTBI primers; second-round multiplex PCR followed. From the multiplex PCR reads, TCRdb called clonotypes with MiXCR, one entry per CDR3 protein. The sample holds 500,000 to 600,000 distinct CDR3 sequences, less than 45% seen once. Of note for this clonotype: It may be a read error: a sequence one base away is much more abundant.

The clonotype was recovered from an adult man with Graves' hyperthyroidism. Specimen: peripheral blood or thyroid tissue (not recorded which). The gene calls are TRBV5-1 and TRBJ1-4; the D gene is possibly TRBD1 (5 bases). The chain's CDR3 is CASSFTGDPNEKLLF. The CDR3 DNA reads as TGCGCCAGCAGCTTTACGGGGGACCCTAATGAAAAACTGCTTTTT.